The source of this T cell receptor beta chain is a study of CD8 T cells in Susac syndrome (dated by TCRdb to the late 2010s). With respect to the entire study: The study used repertoire sequencing to test whether antigen drove CD8+ T cell activation and differentiation in Susac syndrome. CD8+ T cell repertoire clonality was compared between about a dozen healthy donors, approximately 14 Susac syndrome patients and around 15 multiple sclerosis patients. On the study overall, not on this receptor specifically: The number of individuals in the TCR sequencing and HLA analysis was recognized as being relatively small.

RNA was extracted using the RNeasy kit, and about 0.5 to 1 ug of the RNA was reverse transcribed with random hexamers. TCR beta CDR3 regions were amplified with the immunoSEQ multiplex PCR assay covering 54 Vbeta and 13 Jbeta segments. PCR amplification bias was corrected by using a synthetic template baseline for primer optimization and computational correction. For the original study's pipeline: Reads were annotated to V, D and J genes according to IMGT and were analyzed with immunoSEQ Analyzer, with only productive sequences retained. Clonality was calculated as one minus the Shannon entropy normalized by log2 of the number of productive unique sequences. Public and private clones were assessed among the 100 most prevalent clones of each patient and control. Clones were defined as Susac-specific when absent from the healthy and MS cohorts, from fewer than 1,200 published viral clones and from other ImmuneACCESS disease sequences. TCRdb cleaned the public reads at Q25 with fastp, built clones with MiXCR and kept in-frame beta chains. Rows with one shared CDR3 protein collapse into an entry with the most common genes and DNA. TCRdb's processing, not the authors', yielded these V and J calls. This sample has around 300,000 distinct CDR3 sequences in its table, and 75% to 90% of those were observed once. The top ten clones comprise approximately 0.2% of the sample.

Note on this clonotype: Its antigen remains unidentified. Nothing much larger sits one base from this clone, and base qualities are not available.

Peripheral blood CD8+ and CD4+ T cells from healthy donors, Susac syndrome patients and multiple sclerosis patients were profiled using high-throughput TCR beta sequencing. The multiple sclerosis controls were treatment-naive patients whose relapsing-remitting disease, either stable or active, fulfilled the revised McDonald criteria. Bulk CD8+ and CD4+ T cells were purified by magnetic negative isolation, whereas CD8+ TEMRA cells were enriched by FACS. Blood was collected in EDTA tubes and processed within 24 hours, with PBMCs isolated through density gradient centrifugation. PBMCs destined for TCR sequencing were cryopreserved in liquid nitrogen and later thawed in a 37 °C water bath. The sorted or isolated CD4+, CD8+ and CD8+ TEMRA cells reached a purity of at least 90%. The sequence was collected from a human donor with multiple sclerosis. What was sequenced was CD8+ T cells from PBMCs.

The CDR3 protein is CAWSVLGGRERQETQYF. The DNA reads TGTGCCTGGAGTGTATTGGGTGGTCGGGAAAGACAAGAGACCCAGTACTTC. Here the chain combines TRBV30 and TRBJ2-5, and perhaps TRBD2 as D gene, on 5 matching bases. The cysteine opens and the phenylalanine closes a CDR3 of 17 amino acids. The entry retains the CDR3 DNA only, 51 bases that are in frame from base 1. The germline V gene (reference sequence) supplies CDR1 GTSNPN and CDR2 SVGIG. The trim is 0 bases for V and 2 bases for J, with a gap of 19 bases between the germline ends.